Below are 8 T cell receptor beta chains sequenced from a single sample in a study of cytomegalovirus exposure and HLA in healthy donors. The method was immunoSEQ multiplex PCR; TCRdb's version includes in-frame clones alone and lacks a portion of them. The sample lists more than 300,000 clones; about nine tenths were seen once. Sequences were obtained from PBMCs. The receptors come from a woman aged 18-30 years in good health and CMV-seronegative.

The rearrangement links TRBV10-2 to TRBJ1-5, with D tentatively TRBD1 (5 bases). V lost 6 bases and J lost 1, with 13 bases in between. Germline V lookup: CDR1 WSHSY, CDR2 SAAADI. The CDR3 is made up of 15 amino acids. CDR3 residues: CASRRGRESNQPQHF. CDR3 sequence (DNA): TGCGCCAGCAGAAGGGGCAGGGAAAGCAATCAGCCCCAGCATTTT.

This rearrangement joins TRBV6-1 to TRBJ1-2; 7 bases map to TRBD1. The CDR3 has 13 residues. V was clipped by 8 bases and J by 2 bases; unmatched bases: 5. The germline CDR1 and CDR2 sequences are MNHNS and SASEGT. The CDR3 is CASDQGGNYGYTF. CDR3 bases: TGTGCCAGCGATCAGGGGGGAAACTATGGCTACACCTTC.

CDR3 loop: CASSFRGSSGNTIYF. CDR3 sequence (DNA): TGTGCCAGCAGTTTCAGGGGTAGTTCTGGAAACACCATATATTTT. The J gene is TRBJ1-3, the V gene TRBV28, with D tentatively TRBD1 (6 bases). V lost 3 bases, J lost 1 base, and 10 bases lay in between. The germline V gene encodes CDR1 MDHEN and CDR2 SYDVKM. This CDR3 comprises 15 residues.

The chain has TRBV5-4 and TRBJ2-3; perhaps TRBD2 as D (7 bases). Germline V gene sequence: CDR1 SGHNT, CDR2 YYREEE (reference sequence). This CDR3 comprises 16 residues. V was trimmed by 1 base and J by 4 bases, leaving 16 bases between them. In DNA, the CDR3 is TGTGCCAGCAGCTTGAGGAGAGTGGGGGGGCCAGATACGCAGTATTTT. It is translated as CASSLRRVGGPDTQYF.

V gene TRBV28 combines with J gene TRBJ2-2, with TRBD2 identical over 7 bases. Trimming at V came to 2 bases and at J to 3 bases, leaving 3 bases not matched to a gene. The CDR3 length is 15 residues. CDR1 is MDHEN, CDR2 SYDVKM, per germline. The CDR3 loop is CASSLGGVDTGELFF. The CDR3 coding sequence is TGTGCCAGCAGTTTAGGGGGGGTTGACACCGGGGAGCTGTTTTTT.

The chain has TRBV6-1 and TRBJ1-5; the match to TRBD1 covers 8 bases. Unmatched junction bases numbered 1, after V lost 4 bases and J lost 5 bases. The CDR3 runs 13 residues. The germline V gene has CDR1 MNHNS and CDR2 SASEGT. CDR3 coding DNA: TGTGCCAGCAGTGTACAGGGGGATCAGCCCCAGCATTTT. This gives the protein CASSVQGDQPQHF.

The V call is TRBV2, the J call TRBJ1-5, with 7 bases aligning to TRBD1. The CDR3 totals 14 residues. Germline assignment: CDR1 SNHLY and CDR2 FYNNEI. The trim removed 6 bases at V and 3 bases at J, leaving 5 bases unmatched. The CDR3 reads CASRQGQINQPQHF. In DNA, the CDR3 is TGTGCCAGCAGGCAGGGACAGATCAATCAGCCCCAGCATTTT.

The chain is built from TRBV7-8 and TRBJ2-1; 10 bases align to TRBD2. J lost 2 bases, V lost 6 bases, and 4 bases had no gene match. This CDR3 contains 15 residues. Per germline, CDR1 SGHVS and CDR2 FQNEAQ. CDR3 sequence (DNA): TGTGCCAGCAGGGAGAGCGGGAGGGCCTACAATGAGCAGTTCTTC. This codes for CASRESGRAYNEQFF.